A selection of T cell receptor beta chains follows, all from one sample in a study of blood T cell repertoires in COVID-19. Here immunoSEQ multiplex PCR was the method, and the copy in TCRdb shows in-frame clones only, minus some. The data hold about 150,000 clones, with about 76% observed a single time. Sequencing was performed on peripheral blood. The receptors were sampled from a woman aged 60-75 years with active or convalescent COVID-19. Both conserved end residues are part of each CDR3. A D gene is named only where the DNA matches it firmly. Size is stated for part of the rows, as once, few or many counts, or as a class when the clone is expanded.

len: 15; abundance: NA; v_gene: TRBV5-1; j_gene: TRBJ2-1; d_gene: TRBD2; CDR3aa: CASKNRTSGSNEQFF; CDR3nt: TGCGCCAGTAAGAATCGGACTAGCGGGAGTAATGAGCAGTTCTTC
len: 15; abundance: NA; v_gene: TRBV7-2; j_gene: TRBJ1-2; d_gene: NA; CDR3aa: CASSLVRAGGYGYTF; CDR3nt: TGTGCCAGCAGCTTGGTCAGGGCCGGGGGGTATGGCTACACCTTC
len: 15; abundance: NA; v_gene: TRBV11-2; j_gene: TRBJ2-2; d_gene: NA; CDR3aa: CASSLETRGTGELFF; CDR3nt: TGTGCCAGCAGCTTAGAAACCAGGGGCACCGGGGAGCTGTTTTTT
len: 16; abundance: NA; v_gene: TRBV7-2; j_gene: TRBJ1-2; d_gene: TRBD1; CDR3aa: CASSLLLSGGIYGYTF; CDR3nt: TGTGCCAGCAGCTTATTGCTCTCAGGGGGCATCTATGGCTACACCTTC
len: 15; abundance: NA; v_gene: TRBV5-4; j_gene: TRBJ2-7; d_gene: NA; CDR3aa: CASTRDGGSSYEQYF; CDR3nt: TGTGCCAGCACCCGAGACGGAGGAAGCTCCTACGAGCAGTACTTC
len: 13; abundance: NA; v_gene: TRBV19; j_gene: TRBJ2-1; d_gene: NA; CDR3aa: CASSPGVNNEQFF; CDR3nt: TGTGCCAGTAGTCCCGGGGTTAACAATGAGCAGTTCTTC
len: 14; abundance: NA; v_gene: TRBV14; j_gene: TRBJ2-1; d_gene: TRBD1; CDR3aa: CASSQDHRGSEQFF; CDR3nt: TGTGCCAGCAGCCAAGATCACAGGGGGTCTGAGCAGTTCTTC
len: 15; abundance: NA; v_gene: TRBV6-5; j_gene: TRBJ1-2; d_gene: TRBD1; CDR3aa: CASRQWTGGEAGYTF; CDR3nt: TGTGCCAGCAGGCAATGGACAGGGGGCGAAGCTGGCTACACCTTC
len: 14; abundance: NA; v_gene: TRBV19; j_gene: TRBJ2-7; d_gene: TRBD1; CDR3aa: CASSTPGQGFEQYF; CDR3nt: TGTGCCAGTAGTACTCCGGGACAGGGCTTCGAGCAGTACTTC
len: 16; abundance: NA; v_gene: TRBV6-6; j_gene: TRBJ1-4; d_gene: NA; CDR3aa: CASSYLTGIGSEKLFF; CDR3nt: TGTGCCAGCAGTTACCTCACAGGAATCGGGAGCGAAAAACTGTTTTTT
len: 14; abundance: NA; v_gene: TRBV7-2; j_gene: TRBJ2-4; d_gene: NA; CDR3aa: CASSPGVAKNIQYF; CDR3nt: TGTGCCAGCAGCCCAGGGGTAGCCAAAAACATTCAGTACTTC
len: 16; abundance: NA; v_gene: TRBV7-9; j_gene: TRBJ1-4; d_gene: NA; CDR3aa: CASSFSTPPANEKLFF; CDR3nt: TGTGCCAGCAGCTTCTCGACACCCCCGGCTAATGAAAAACTGTTTTTT
len: 15; abundance: few; v_gene: TRBV6-1; j_gene: TRBJ2-5; d_gene: TRBD2; CDR3aa: CASSEGGGPRATQYF; CDR3nt: TGTGCCAGCAGTGAAGGCGGGGGGCCCCGGGCGACCCAGTACTTC
len: 14; abundance: few; v_gene: TRBV7-2; j_gene: TRBJ1-2; d_gene: TRBD1; CDR3aa: CASSNPGQFYGYTF; CDR3nt: TGTGCCAGCAGTAACCCGGGACAGTTCTATGGCTACACCTTC
len: 14; abundance: NA; v_gene: TRBV7-2; j_gene: TRBJ1-6; d_gene: TRBD1; CDR3aa: CASSWTGTNSPLHF; CDR3nt: TGTGCCAGCAGCTGGACAGGGACGAATTCACCCCTCCACTTT
len: 15; abundance: NA; v_gene: TRBV7-8; j_gene: TRBJ1-1; d_gene: NA; CDR3aa: CASSPQLPGNTEAFF; CDR3nt: TGTGCCAGCAGCCCCCAGCTGCCAGGTAACACTGAAGCTTTCTTT
len: 15; abundance: NA; v_gene: TRBV28; j_gene: TRBJ1-6; d_gene: TRBD1; CDR3aa: CASSRRGTGGLPLHF; CDR3nt: TGTGCCAGCAGCCGCAGGGGGACAGGGGGCTTACCCCTCCACTTT
len: 13; abundance: NA; v_gene: TRBV7-7; j_gene: TRBJ2-2; d_gene: NA; CDR3aa: CASSSAVAGELFF; CDR3nt: TGTGCTAGCAGCTCCGCGGTGGCCGGGGAGCTGTTTTTT
len: 16; abundance: NA; v_gene: TRBV7-2; j_gene: TRBJ2-1; d_gene: TRBD2; CDR3aa: CASSLGGGVSYNEQFF; CDR3nt: TGTGCCAGCAGCTTAGGCGGGGGGGTCTCCTACAATGAGCAGTTCTTC
len: 15; abundance: NA; v_gene: TRBV19; j_gene: TRBJ1-6; d_gene: TRBD1; CDR3aa: CASGDLTGVGSPLHF; CDR3nt: TGTGCCAGTGGAGACCTAACAGGGGTTGGATCACCCCTCCACTTT
len: 14; abundance: NA; v_gene: TRBV28; j_gene: TRBJ1-1; d_gene: NA; CDR3aa: CASSKFSGGSEAFF; CDR3nt: TGTGCCAGCAGCAAGTTCTCGGGGGGCAGTGAAGCTTTCTTT
len: 14; abundance: NA; v_gene: TRBV5-1; j_gene: TRBJ2-1; d_gene: NA; CDR3aa: CASSSVTGGTEQFF; CDR3nt: TGCGCCAGCAGCTCGGTCACGGGGGGCACTGAGCAGTTCTTC
len: 13; abundance: few; v_gene: TRBV5-1; j_gene: TRBJ1-5; d_gene: TRBD1; CDR3aa: CASDGTGNQPQHF; CDR3nt: TGCGCCAGCGACGGGACAGGGAATCAGCCCCAGCATTTT
len: 15; abundance: NA; v_gene: TRBV9; j_gene: TRBJ2-3; d_gene: NA; CDR3aa: CASSVAGKSADTQYF; CDR3nt: TGTGCCAGCAGCGTAGCGGGAAAGTCGGCAGATACGCAGTATTTT
len: 15; abundance: NA; v_gene: TRBV3-1/TRBV3-2; j_gene: TRBJ1-1; d_gene: TRBD1; CDR3aa: CASSPQDRQNTEAFF; CDR3nt: TGTGCCAGCAGCCCACAGGACAGGCAGAACACTGAAGCTTTCTTT
len: 15; abundance: NA; v_gene: TRBV6-4; j_gene: TRBJ2-1; d_gene: TRBD2; CDR3aa: CASSDSLAGGHEQFF; CDR3nt: TGTGCCAGCAGTGACTCACTAGCGGGGGGCCATGAGCAGTTCTTC